Following are 26 T cell receptor beta chains from one sample sequenced in a study of memory CD8 T cells in hepatitis C reinfection. Time point here: late/post reinfection, 12 to 24 weeks after detection. TCR sequencing was done directly ex vivo on sorted cells, without expansion in vitro. The repertoire was sequenced with immunoSEQ multiplex PCR; TCRdb's copy has only in-frame clones and lacks some. Here the sample spans just over 45,000 clones, 85% to 90% being singletons. The sequenced material came from naive CD8+ T cells sorted from blood. Every receptor here comes from a young man with hepatitis C virus infection.

CDR3 in amino acids: CASSWFSGVRSYEQYV. CDR3 bases: TGTGCCAGCAGCTGGTTTAGCGGGGTCCGCTCCTACGAGCAGTACGTC. The chain uses TRBV6-4 and TRBJ2-7, with 8 bases that match TRBD2. With 6 bases clipped from V and 0 bases from J, the junction kept 10 bases outside the gene matches. The CDR3 consists of 16 residues. Germline assignment: CDR1 MRHNA and CDR2 SNTAGT.

The chain employs TRBV9 and TRBJ2-5; 7 bases fit TRBD2. V shed 3 bases and J 4 bases; nucleotides not matched to a gene: 9. Per germline, CDR1 SGDLS and CDR2 YYNGEE. This CDR3 spans 15 amino acids. The CDR3 region is CASSAGGGGGETQYF. CDR3 DNA sequence: TGTGCCAGCAGCGCTGGCGGGGGTGGGGGAGAGACCCAGTACTTC.

The chain couples TRBV27 to TRBJ2-4; 9 nucleotides line up with TRBD2. CDR3 length: 12 residues. Germline V gene data show CDR1 as MNHEY and CDR2 as SMNVEV (reference sequence). V dropped 6 bases and J dropped 7; count of bases not matched to a gene: 1. The CDR3: CASRGLANIQYF. The CDR3 DNA reads as TGTGCCAGCAGGGGACTAGCCAACATTCAGTACTTC.

The chain joins TRBV28 to TRBJ2-7; D not resolved. The CDR3 extends over 16 amino acids. Germline CDR1 and CDR2: MDHEN and SYDVKM. The V end was cut by 6 bases, the J end by 0 bases, with 18 bases between. The CDR3 protein is CASRRLLLSSSYEQYF. CDR3 nucleotides: TGTGCCAGCAGGCGATTACTTTTATCGAGCTCCTACGAGCAGTACTTC.

The rearrangement links TRBV4-1 to TRBJ2-2; TRBD2 aligns across 8 bases. This CDR3 comprises 21 residues. Germline loops: CDR1 MGHRA, CDR2 YSYEKL. V shed 0 bases and J 0 bases; nucleotides not matched to a gene: 15. CDR3 protein: CASSQDIPRVASGPNTGELFF. In DNA, the CDR3 is TGCGCCAGCAGCCAAGATATCCCGCGTGTAGCTAGCGGGCCGAACACCGGGGAGCTGTTTTTT.

This clone was counted a single time. The chain joins TRBV30 to TRBJ2-3, with 7 bases lining up with TRBD2. The CDR3 sequence is 17 residues long. Per the germline V gene, CDR1 is GTSNPN and CDR2 is SVGIG (reference sequence). V gave up 2 bases and J gave up 1 base; unmatched junction bases: 12. CDR3 nucleotide sequence: TGTGCCTGGAGTTCACTTATTCTGGGACTACGCACAGATACGCAGTATTTT. Its translation: CAWSSLILGLRTDTQYF.

J is TRBJ2-1 and V is TRBV7-9; maybe TRBD1 (5 bases). V was pared by 6 bases and J by 9 bases, with 15 bases between. Germline V gene sequence: CDR1 SEHNR, CDR2 FQNEAQ (reference sequence). The CDR3 contains 13 residues. The CDR3 nucleotides read TGTGCCAGCAGTCCGAAAGTAAGGGGTGAGCAGTTCTTC. Translating gives CASSPKVRGEQFF.

This chain connects TRBV4-1 to TRBJ2-3, with D possibly TRBD1 on 6 matching bases. V was clipped by 4 bases and J by 2 bases, with 13 bases between them. The CDR3 totals 15 residues. Per germline, CDR1 MGHRA and CDR2 YSYEKL. The CDR3 sequence: CASSRQDSLTDTQYF. The CDR3 bases are TGCGCCAGCAGCCGACAGGACTCGCTCACAGATACGCAGTATTTT.

V usage is TRBV5-4 and J usage is TRBJ2-5, with 7 bases fitting TRBD1. The DNA matches TRBJ2-7 better at its end, which makes the J call doubtful. Germline loops: CDR1 SGHNT, CDR2 YYREEE (reference sequence). The CDR3 covers 13 residues. The CDR3 bases are TGTGCCAGCAGCTTGACAAACAGGGGCGAGCAGTACTTC. Amino acid sequence: CASSLTNRGEQYF.

The chain links TRBV7-8 to TRBJ2-5, with D perhaps matching TRBD2 (5 bases). The DNA matches TRBJ2-7 better at its end, which makes the J call doubtful. The germline CDR1 and CDR2 sequences are SGHVS and FQNEAQ. This CDR3 comprises 15 residues. The CDR3, as DNA: TGTGCCAGCAGTCAGACCTCAAGCGGCACGTACGAGCAGTACTTC. Its translation: CASSQTSSGTYEQYF.

V gene TRBV6-5 combines with J gene TRBJ2-1; D remains unclear. CDR3 length equals 13 residues. Germline CDR1 and CDR2: MNHEY and SVGAGI. Trimming took 6 bases from V and 5 from J, leaving 11 bases between them. CDR3 sequence (DNA): TGTGCCAGCAGCCTAGAGGCGGACAATGAGCAGTTCTTC. Residues: CASSLEADNEQFF.

The gene calls are TRBV9 and TRBJ1-1; the match to TRBD1 covers 7 bases. V gave up 3 bases and J gave up 6 bases; unmatched junction bases: 8. The CDR3 has 14 amino acids. Germline values: CDR1 SGDLS, CDR2 YYNGEE. The CDR3 DNA reads TGTGCCAGCAGCGAGGGACAGCTCGGGGCTGAAGCTTTCTTT. This codes for CASSEGQLGAEAFF.

The rearrangement joins TRBV19 to TRBJ2-2, with 8 bases aligning to TRBD2. CDR3 length equals 16 residues. CDR1 LNHDA and CDR2 SQIVND come from the germline V gene (reference sequence). V was pared by 7 bases and J by 4 bases, with 11 bases of the junction left unmatched. The CDR3 region is CASTPGTRGGTGELFF. The DNA of the CDR3 is TGTGCCAGTACCCCCGGGACTAGAGGTGGCACCGGGGAGCTGTTTTTT.

The gene calls are TRBV19 and TRBJ2-1, with D possibly being TRBD1 (5 bases). The V end lost 3 bases, the J end lost 2 bases, and 11 bases lay between the germline ends. Germline V CDR1 and CDR2: LNHDA, SQIVND (reference sequence). The CDR3 has 15 amino acids. CDR3 in DNA: TGTGCCAGTAGTATTTCAGGGTATACCTACAATGAGCAGTTCTTC. Translated: CASSISGYTYNEQFF. Variable domain in full (rest from reference TRBV19 and TRBJ2-1): DGGITQSPKYLFRKEGQNVTLSCEQNLNHDAMYWYRQDPGQGLRLIYYSQIVNDFQKGDIAEGYSVSREKKESFPLTVTSAQKNPTAFYLCASSISGYTYNEQFFGPGTRLTVL.

V gene TRBV2 combines with J gene TRBJ2-7; maybe TRBD2 (5 bases). Germline values: CDR1 SNHLY, CDR2 FYNNEI. The CDR3 extends over 14 amino acids. Trimming pared 5 bases from V and 3 bases from J, leaving 14 bases between. DNA of the CDR3: TGTGCCAGCAGTCCCGGGTGGGGAGACTACGAGCAGTACTTC. Its translation is CASSPGWGDYEQYF.

This clone was observed a single time. The chain has TRBV27 and TRBJ1-6, with D unresolved. Germline V gene sequence: CDR1 MNHEY, CDR2 SMNVEV (reference sequence). The CDR3 consists of 13 residues. V dropped 0 bases and J dropped 7 bases, with 4 bases sitting between them. CDR3 amino acids: CASSLSPNSPLHF. CDR3 DNA sequence: TGTGCCAGCAGTTTATCTCCAAATTCACCCCTCCACTTT.

The chain has TRBV4-1 and TRBJ2-7; 10 bases are shared with TRBD2. Germline CDR1 reads MGHRA; CDR2 reads YSYEKL. V gave up 2 bases and J gave up 7 bases; unmatched junction bases: 11. The length of the CDR3 is 16 residues. The CDR3 spells CASSQPLAGARDEQYF. CDR3 in DNA: TGCGCCAGCAGCCAACCCCTAGCGGGAGCTCGGGATGAGCAGTACTTC.

The chain links TRBV29-1 to TRBJ2-3, with D perhaps matching TRBD2 (6 bases). The CDR3 is 14 residues long. Trimming removed 3 bases at V and 0 bases at J, with 10 bases between. Germline V gene lookup returns CDR1 SQVTM and CDR2 ANQGSEA. The CDR3 bases are TGCAGCGTTGACCGGGGAGGCAGCACAGATACGCAGTATTTT. Translating it yields CSVDRGGSTDTQYF.

The chain employs TRBV6-6 and TRBJ2-5, with D possibly being TRBD2 (6 bases). Trimming took off 2 bases at V and 3 bases at J, with 7 bases between the two ends. Germline loops: CDR1 MNHNY, CDR2 SVGAGI (reference sequence). This CDR3 contains 13 residues. CDR3 DNA: TGTGCCAGCAGTTACGGCGGGAAAGAGACCCAGTACTTC. Translating gives CASSYGGKETQYF.

This chain links TRBV5-1 with TRBJ2-1; 9 nucleotides line up with TRBD2. In germline, CDR1 is SGHRS, CDR2 YFSETQ. There are 16 residues in the CDR3. J lost 5 bases, V lost 4 bases, and 10 bases had no gene match. CDR3 DNA: TGCGCCAGCAGCCTGCTGACTAGCGGCCTCGACAATGAGCAGTTCTTC. This codes for CASSLLTSGLDNEQFF.

The chain has TRBV7-9 and TRBJ2-1; 9 positions match TRBD2. The CDR3 length is 15 residues. Germline CDR1 SEHNR, CDR2 FQNEAQ (reference sequence). Losses at the gene ends were 5 bases for V and 5 bases for J; bases not matched to a gene: 7. In DNA, the CDR3 is TGTGCCAGCAGCCCTAGCGGGGCCGGCCACAATGAGCAGTTCTTC. This translates into CASSPSGAGHNEQFF.

This rearrangement joins TRBV18 to TRBJ1-3; possibly TRBD1 for D (6 bases). This CDR3 comprises 15 residues. Trimming cost V 0 bases and J 3 bases, with 9 bases left between them. Germline CDR1 and CDR2: KGHSH and LQKENI. CDR3 sequence (DNA): TGTGCCAGCTCACCACCAAGAGGGGGTGGAAACACCATATATTTT. Encoded protein: CASSPPRGGGNTIYF.

CDR3 DNA sequence: TGTGCCAGCAGTGACGGGACTAGCGGCACAGATACGCAGTATTTT. Translated, it gives CASSDGTSGTDTQYF. The chain couples TRBV6-4 to TRBJ2-3, with 10 bases identical to TRBD2. CDR3 size: 15 residues. Trimming took 2 bases from V and 1 from J; bases not matched to a gene: 0. The germline CDR1 and CDR2 sequences are MRHNA and SNTAGT.

CDR3 DNA: TGTGCCAGCAGTCACTGGACAGGGGGTATAACCGAGCAGTACTTC. Encoded protein: CASSHWTGGITEQYF. The V gene is TRBV6-6, the J gene TRBJ2-7; 10 bases are a match to TRBD1. The CDR3 is 15 residues long. The junction had 10 bases not matched to a gene; V was cut back by 5 bases and J by 6 bases. The germline gives CDR1 MNHNY, CDR2 SVGAGI (reference sequence).

This rearrangement joins TRBV4-1 to TRBJ1-4; the match to TRBD1 covers 7 bases. Trimming removed 4 bases from V and 7 bases from J; junction bases left unmatched: 9. This CDR3 is built from 15 residues. Looked up from germline, CDR1 is MGHRA and CDR2 is YSYEKL. CDR3 residues: CASSPIQGSREKLFF. The CDR3, as DNA: TGCGCCAGCAGCCCAATACAGGGGAGTCGTGAAAAACTGTTTTTT.

The chain links TRBV29-1 to TRBJ1-2; 8 bases are a match to TRBD1. Per the germline V gene, CDR1 is SQVTM and CDR2 is ANQGSEA. The CDR3 sequence is 13 residues long. The ends lost 2 bases at V and 8 bases at J; junction bases unmatched: 7. CDR3 residues: CSVEPWTGSGYTF. As DNA, the CDR3 is TGCAGCGTTGAACCATGGACAGGGAGCGGCTACACCTTC.